A single sample gave rise to the 25 T cell receptor beta chains below, sequenced in a study of healthy donors' naive CD4 and CD8 T cells. A linear amplification protocol produced the TCR libraries from about 0.45 ug of total RNA. MiXCR was run by TCRdb on the reads, yielding one entry per CDR3 protein. The sample includes around 200,000 distinct CDR3 sequences, under 85% of them seen just once. Sequencing was performed on naive CD4+ and CD8+ T cells sorted from blood, pooled from several donors. The receptor source for this set is a pool of human donors in good health; the sample pools cells from several healthy donors.

The genes are TRBV4-1 and TRBJ2-7, with 9 bases identical to TRBD2. The CDR3 totals 15 residues. Germline loops: CDR1 MGHRA, CDR2 YSYEKL. The V gene end was trimmed by 0 bases and the J gene end by 2 bases; junction bases not matched to a gene: 2. As DNA, the CDR3 is TGCGCCAGCAGCCAAGAAAGCGGGGGGACCTACGAGCAGTACTTC. Translated: CASSQESGGTYEQYF.

This rearrangement joins TRBV2 to TRBJ1-6; weak D call: TRBD1 (5 bases). This CDR3 has 18 amino acids. Germline V lookup: CDR1 SNHLY, CDR2 FYNNEI. V dropped 6 bases and J dropped 4 bases, with 22 bases sitting between them. This CDR3 is CASSGRGSGISYNSPLHF. CDR3 DNA sequence: TGTGCCAGCAGCGGACGGGGGTCAGGGATCTCTTATAATTCACCCCTCCACTTT.

This clonotype occurred a few times. The gene calls are TRBV29-1 and TRBJ2-1, with unresolved D. This CDR3 region has 16 residues. Trimming took 0 bases from V and 2 from J, leaving 14 bases between them. CDR1 is SQVTM, CDR2 ANQGSEA, per germline. This chain's CDR3 is CSVEDLSALTYNEQFF. CDR3 bases: TGCAGCGTTGAAGATCTTAGTGCTTTAACCTACAATGAGCAGTTCTTC.

The V and J genes are TRBV29-1 and TRBJ2-7; D ambiguous. Germline values: CDR1 SQVTM, CDR2 ANQGSEA. The CDR3 loop spans 11 amino acids. The V end was cut by 0 bases, the J end by 3 bases, with 3 bases between. This CDR3 reads CSVEDFYEQYF. As DNA, the CDR3 is TGCAGCGTTGAAGACTTCTACGAGCAGTACTTC.

The V gene is TRBV27, the J gene TRBJ1-2; D not resolved. There are 11 residues in the CDR3. Germline CDR1 reads MNHEY; CDR2 reads SMNVEV (reference sequence). V shed 5 bases and J shed 4 bases, with 5 bases lying between them. The CDR3 reads CASSPIYGYTF. CDR3 sequence (DNA): TGTGCCAGCAGTCCAATCTATGGCTACACCTTC.

The rearrangement links TRBV18 to TRBJ2-7; 9 bases agree with TRBD1. The ends lost 6 bases at V and 6 bases at J; junction bases unmatched: 9. CDR3 size: 14 residues. Looked up from germline, CDR1 is KGHSH and CDR2 is LQKENI. The CDR3 protein is CASSLQGQGGEQYF. In DNA form, the CDR3 reads TGTGCCAGCTCCCTACAGGGACAGGGTGGCGAGCAGTACTTC.

The chain employs TRBV11-1 and TRBJ2-1, with 9 bases matching TRBD2. The V gene's germline CDR1 is SGHAT and CDR2 FQDESV (reference sequence). Trimming cost V 1 base and J 12 bases; bases outside gene matches: 7. This CDR3 region has 14 residues. The DNA of the CDR3 is TGTGCCAGCAGCTTAGAGTCTAGCGGGAAGTCGCAGTTCTTC. This codes for CASSLESSGKSQFF.

This clonotype was counted between two and nine times. CDR3 sequence: CSVEDGGGTEAFF. The CDR3 bases are TGCAGCGTTGAAGACGGGGGTGGCACTGAAGCTTTCTTT. The J gene is TRBJ1-1, the V gene TRBV29-1; D is possibly TRBD1 (5 bases). The CDR3 is 13 residues long. Germline V gene sequence: CDR1 SQVTM, CDR2 ANQGSEA. Trimming stripped 0 bases from V and 4 bases from J, with 9 bases between.

This rearrangement joins TRBV6-5 to TRBJ1-5, with a possible D match to TRBD1 (6 bases). The germline CDR1 and CDR2 sequences are MNHEY and SVGAGI. V was cut by 5 bases and J by 6 bases, with 11 bases left in between. The CDR3 consists of 13 residues. Written as DNA, the CDR3 is TGTGCCAGCAGTCAGGGGCAAGGTCAGCCCCAGCATTTT. It yields the protein CASSQGQGQPQHF.

The CDR3 region is CASSLGWGNEQFF. In nucleotides, the CDR3 is TGTGCCAGCAGCTTAGGGTGGGGGAATGAGCAGTTCTTC. This rearrangement joins TRBV7-2 to TRBJ2-1; D possibly uses TRBD1 or TRBD2 (5 bases each). The CDR3 spans 13 residues. Trimming pared 1 base from V and 7 bases from J, leaving 8 bases between. CDR1 SGHTA and CDR2 FQGNSA come from the germline V gene.

V gene TRBV25-1 combines with J gene TRBJ2-5; D uncertain. The germline V gene encodes CDR1 MGHDK and CDR2 SYGVNS. This CDR3 contains 12 residues. The germline V and J ends were trimmed by 6 bases and 2 bases, with 7 bases remaining between them. The CDR3 here is CASRREQETQYF. The CDR3 bases are TGTGCCAGCAGGAGAGAACAAGAGACCCAGTACTTC.

Here the CDR3 reads CASSSRILTDTQYF. The CDR3, as DNA: TGTGCCAGCAGTTCTCGGATTCTCACAGATACGCAGTATTTT. V usage is TRBV11-2 and J usage is TRBJ2-3; D is uncertain. Trimming stripped 6 bases from V and 2 bases from J, with 12 bases between. The CDR3 is 14 amino acids. CDR1 is SGHAT and CDR2 is FQNNGV in the germline V gene.

This clonotype showed up many times. The chain has TRBV15 and TRBJ2-7; possible D gene TRBD2, 5 bases. This CDR3 comprises 16 residues. V shed 3 bases and J shed 0 bases, with 15 bases lying between them. Germline V gene data show CDR1 as LNHNV and CDR2 as YYDKDF (reference sequence). The CDR3 coding sequence is TGTGCCACCAGCAGTCCGTTCGAGACTAACTCCTACGAGCAGTACTTC. Encoded protein: CATSSPFETNSYEQYF.

V gene TRBV6-5 combines with J gene TRBJ2-5; 8 bases match TRBD2. The CDR3 extends over 13 amino acids. Germline V gene sequence: CDR1 MNHEY, CDR2 SVGAGI. J gave up 2 bases and V 6 bases, and 2 bases lay outside the gene matches. Here the CDR3 DNA reads TGTGCCAGCAGGGTAGCGGGGCAAGAGACCCAGTACTTC. It specifies CASRVAGQETQYF.

The CDR3, as DNA: TGTGCCAGCTCAAGGGACAGGGGGTATAATGAAGCTTTCTTT. It is translated as CASSRDRGYNEAFF. The rearrangement uses TRBV18 and TRBJ1-1; 11 nucleotides align to TRBD1. The CDR3 consists of 14 residues. With 5 bases clipped from V and 7 bases from J, the junction kept 6 bases outside the gene matches. Germline CDR1 is KGHSH and CDR2 is LQKENI.

The genes are TRBV29-1 and TRBJ2-1; 11 bases map to TRBD1. The CDR3 sequence is 15 residues long. Germline CDR1 is SQVTM and CDR2 is ANQGSEA. The V segment lost 7 bases and the J segment 6 bases; nucleotides outside the gene matches: 11. CDR3 nucleotide sequence: TGCAGCGGCTCTGGTGGACAGGGGGCGATCAATGAGCAGTTCTTC. Its protein product is CSGSGGQGAINEQFF.

This clonotype was observed a handful of times. The V gene is TRBV29-1, the J gene TRBJ2-7, with D uncertain. Trimming removed 4 bases from V and 6 bases from J, with 13 bases in between. CDR1 and CDR2 (germline): SQVTM, ANQGSEA. The CDR3 length is 12 residues. The chain's CDR3 is CSVGSGLFEQYF. DNA of the CDR3: TGCAGCGTTGGGAGTGGGCTCTTCGAGCAGTACTTC.

The gene calls are TRBV29-1 and TRBJ1-2; the D gene is possibly TRBD1 (6 bases). The CDR3 spans 13 residues. Per the germline V gene, CDR1 is SQVTM and CDR2 is ANQGSEA. The V gene lost 5 bases and the J gene lost 1 base, with 11 bases spanning the gap. DNA of the CDR3: TGCAGCGTTCCCGGGACATTTAACTATGGCTACACCTTC. It specifies CSVPGTFNYGYTF.

The rearrangement links TRBV24-1 to TRBJ2-2; TRBD1 aligns across 8 bases. Germline loops: CDR1 KGHDR, CDR2 SFDVKD. CDR3 length equals 16 residues. Trimming took 7 bases from V and 4 from J; bases not matched to a gene: 10. CDR3 sequence reads: CATSVRGHEGTGELFF. CDR3 DNA: TGTGCCACCAGCGTCAGGGGGCATGAGGGCACCGGGGAGCTGTTTTTT.

This clonotype turned up a few times. The chain links TRBV29-1 to TRBJ1-1, with a tentative D call TRBD1 (5 bases). The length of the CDR3 is 13 residues. V was clipped by 8 bases and J by 1 base, with 14 bases between them. Germline CDR1 SQVTM, CDR2 ANQGSEA. CDR3 amino acids: CSSGQSPNTEAFF. CDR3 sequence (DNA): TGCAGCTCAGGACAATCCCCGAACACTGAAGCTTTCTTT.

The chain links TRBV19 to TRBJ2-2, with 9 bases aligning to TRBD1. Germline V gives CDR1 LNHDA, CDR2 SQIVND (reference sequence). Unmatched junction bases numbered 10, after V lost 4 bases and J lost 4 bases. This CDR3 comprises 17 residues. The CDR3 protein is CASSTGTGFGSTGELFF. The CDR3 nucleotides read TGTGCCAGTAGTACCGGGACAGGGTTTGGTAGCACCGGGGAGCTGTTTTTT.

This chain links TRBV29-1 with TRBJ2-7; 7 positions agree with TRBD2. The CDR3 spans 12 residues. V was pared by 8 bases and J by 5 bases, with 9 bases of the junction left unmatched. Germline CDR1 and CDR2: SQVTM and ANQGSEA. The CDR3 is CSIRAGRDEQYF. CDR3 nucleotides: TGCAGCATCAGAGCGGGGCGGGACGAGCAGTACTTC.

The CDR3 nucleotides read TGTGCCAGCAGGAGGACAGGGAACTACGAGCAGTACTTC. Translating it yields CASRRTGNYEQYF. This chain joins TRBV6-2 or TRBV6-3 and TRBJ2-7, with TRBD1 identical over 8 bases. Germline trimming cut 6 bases from V and 3 bases from J; bases unmatched to any gene: 4. Germline V gene lookup returns CDR1 MNHEY and CDR2 SVGEGT. The length of the CDR3 is 13 residues.

The CDR3 coding sequence is TGCAGCGTTGAAGATTTGCGTGGGAGGGCCAATGAGCAGTTCTTC. Translating gives CSVEDLRGRANEQFF. The chain joins TRBV29-1 to TRBJ2-1; 7 nucleotides agree with TRBD2. The germline gives CDR1 SQVTM, CDR2 ANQGSEA. With V trimmed by 0 bases and J by 6 bases, 8 bases remained unmatched. This CDR3 spans 15 amino acids.

The CDR3 here is CASSSGSGAFF. The CDR3 coding sequence is TGTGCCAGCAGCTCGGGGTCTGGAGCTTTCTTT. J is TRBJ1-1 and V is TRBV6-5; the D is unclear. The CDR3 is 11 amino acids. V gave up 6 bases and J gave up 10 bases, with 12 bases separating them. CDR1 is MNHEY, CDR2 SVGAGI, per germline.